The following is a TCR beta chain sequence with its context. The antigen is undetermined. These data originate in a study of T cells in Graves' hyperthyroidism and ophthalmopathy. At the level of the study: Peripheral blood was acquired at first diagnosis, ahead of any therapy whatsoever. Overall study findings and caveats: Before onset, ophthalmopathy was predicted by the model a median around 6 months earlier.

The germline gives CDR1 MNHNS, CDR2 SASEGT. The CDR3 is made up of 13 amino acids. The ends were cut back, 8 bases at V and 0 bases at J, with 7 bases in the middle. TCR beta CDR3 region amplification was performed from RNA transcripts. The primer set for the first-round RT-PCR of the TCR CDR3 was HTBI. TCRdb reprocessed the multiplex PCR reads via MiXCR and lists one record per CDR3 protein. The sample yields hundreds of thousands of distinct CDR3 sequences, less than 25% seen once. The sequence came from a man aged 25-45 years with Graves' ophthalmopathy. Sequencing was done on a sample of blood. The V gene is TRBV6-1, the J gene TRBJ2-2; tentatively, D is TRBD2 (5 bases). As DNA, the CDR3 is TGTGCCAGCCGTAGCGCGAACACCGGGGAGCTGTTTTTT. Its protein is CASRSANTGELFF.